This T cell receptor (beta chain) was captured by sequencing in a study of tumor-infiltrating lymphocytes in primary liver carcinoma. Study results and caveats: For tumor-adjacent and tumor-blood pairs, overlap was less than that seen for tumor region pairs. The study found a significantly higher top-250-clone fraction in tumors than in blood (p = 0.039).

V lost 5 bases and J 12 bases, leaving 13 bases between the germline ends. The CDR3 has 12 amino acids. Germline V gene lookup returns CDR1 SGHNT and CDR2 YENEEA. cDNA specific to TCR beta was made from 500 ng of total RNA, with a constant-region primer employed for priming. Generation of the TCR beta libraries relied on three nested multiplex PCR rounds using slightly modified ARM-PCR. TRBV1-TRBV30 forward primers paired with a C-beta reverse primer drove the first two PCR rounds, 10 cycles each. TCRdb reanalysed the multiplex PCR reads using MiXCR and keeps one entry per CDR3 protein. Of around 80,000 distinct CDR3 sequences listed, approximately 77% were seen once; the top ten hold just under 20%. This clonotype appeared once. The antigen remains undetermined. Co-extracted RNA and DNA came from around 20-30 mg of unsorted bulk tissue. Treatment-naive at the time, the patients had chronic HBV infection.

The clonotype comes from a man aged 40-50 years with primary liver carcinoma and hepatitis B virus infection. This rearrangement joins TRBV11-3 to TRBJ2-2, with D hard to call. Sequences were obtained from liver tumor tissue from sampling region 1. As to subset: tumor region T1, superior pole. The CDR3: CASSPYAWKLFF. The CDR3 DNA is TGTGCCAGCAGCCCTTACGCCTGGAAGCTGTTTTTT.